The clone carrying this T cell receptor beta chain was picked up a small number of times. Its antigen is currently unknown. The data derive from a study of T-cell reconstitution after alpha-beta-depleted transplantation in children. The study, taken as a whole, reports: It was reported that alpha-beta T cells came from several hundred expanded graft clones (about two months after transplant). From surviving recipient T cells and thymic progenitors came the high day-60 TCRbeta diversity observed in some patients. Newly made T cells mostly supplied T-cell counts and diversity one year after transplant.

The CDR3 is 17 residues long. Trimming cost V 2 bases and J 2 bases; bases outside gene matches: 9. Germline V gene lookup returns CDR1 MNHEY and CDR2 SVGAGI. The authors prepared the TCRbeta library with unique molecular identifiers. TCRdb re-called the PCR reads through MiXCR, storing one row per CDR3 protein. The sample consists of hundreds of thousands of distinct CDR3 sequences, 23% of them appearing once. The clonotype was recovered from a boy less than two years old who had a stem cell transplant for acute myeloid leukemia, so the T cells may come from the graft donor. The specimen comprised PBMCs, mostly from graft donor cells, sampled 360 days after TCRalphabeta/CD19-depleted stem cell transplant. The chain links TRBV6-5 to TRBJ2-5, with 9 bases that match TRBD2. The CDR3 spells CASSYGASGDKQETQYF. DNA for the CDR3: TGTGCCAGCAGTTACGGGGCTAGCGGGGACAAACAAGAGACCCAGTACTTC.